A selection of T cell receptor beta chains follows, all from one sample in a study of prognosis after radiotherapy for stage I lung cancer. In TCRdb, the multiplex PCR reads were re-called with MiXCR into one record per CDR3 protein. The repertoire holds 51,000 or so distinct CDR3 sequences, with about 35% as singletons. The specimen was PBMCs, collected before or after stereotactic body radiation therapy (not recorded which). The receptors derive from a donor over 45 with non-small cell lung cancer. Both conserved end residues are part of each CDR3. D genes are given only for firm matches.

.,TRBV7-9,TRBJ1-5,CASSLGSGQPQHF
TRBD1,TRBV14,TRBJ2-7,CASSQDRVEQYF
TRBD2,TRBV6-1,TRBJ2-7,CASSPGLAGPSEQYF
.,TRBV5-6,TRBJ1-1,CASSQTWGGDSAFF
TRBD2,TRBV30,TRBJ2-2,CAWMGGSGELFF
.,TRBV20-1,TRBJ2-2,CSASPARGVGELFF
TRBD1,TRBV24-1,TRBJ1-5,CATSDVGDSNKPQHF
.,TRBV5-1,TRBJ2-7,CASQGHDVSGYFYEQYF
.,TRBV12-3/TRBV12-4,TRBJ2-7,CASSLESVGTYEQYF
.,TRBV5-8,TRBJ1-6,CASRMGGYNSPLHF
.,TRBV9,TRBJ1-1,CAISGSNTEAFF
.,TRBV19,TRBJ2-2,CASKLTTPGELFF
TRBD1,TRBV25-1,TRBJ2-7,CASSERGTGLLEQYF
.,TRBV20-1,TRBJ1-1,CSARDFEGRGAFF
.,TRBV6-4,TRBJ2-1,CASSVSDSNNEQFF
.,TRBV7-9,TRBJ1-2,CASSLREGYGYTF